This TCR beta chain was sequenced in a study of blood T cell repertoires in COVID-19. V shed 5 bases and J 4 bases; nucleotides not matched to a gene: 11. The CDR3 extends over 16 amino acids. Germline CDR1 reads SGHDT; CDR2 reads YYEEEE. TCRdb's table, derived via immunoSEQ multiplex PCR, lists solely in-frame clones and lacks some. The data hold under 300,000 clones, with about 93% observed a single time. Study members were between about 18 and 100 years old and lived in fewer than 30 US regions. Clinical histories supplied by participants themselves formed the basis of cohort assignment. What the recovered Cohort 3 donors had was two negative PCRs, clearance, or symptom resolution.

The TCR sequence derives from a woman aged 18-29 years who had recovered from COVID-19. The V call is TRBV5-6, the J call TRBJ2-1; 8 bases fit TRBD2. Sequences were obtained from PBMCs or T cells enriched from blood (not recorded which). The CDR3 sequence: CASSTGGTSFYNEQFF. The CDR3 DNA reads TGTGCCAGCAGTACTGGGGGGACTAGTTTTTACAATGAGCAGTTCTTC.